The present T cell receptor beta chain was sequenced within a study of T-cell reconstitution after alpha-beta-depleted transplantation in children. Preparation of the TCRbeta library was carried out with unique molecular identifiers. MiXCR was run by TCRdb on the PCR reads, yielding one entry per CDR3 protein. This table holds 330,000 or so distinct CDR3 sequences, almost 8% found once. Findings of the study overall: It was reported that alpha-beta T cells came from several hundred expanded graft clones (about two months after transplant). Elevated TCRbeta diversity at day 60 was traced, in some patients, to surviving recipient T cells and thymic progenitors. Newly generated T cells supplied most T-cell counts and diversity one year post-transplant.

Details on this clonotype: Its antigen is not known.

The CDR3 is 18 residues long. V shed 0 bases and J 2 bases; nucleotides not matched to a gene: 12. CDR1 is SGDLS, CDR2 YYNGEE, per germline. V usage is TRBV9 and J usage is TRBJ2-3, with 7 nucleotides matching TRBD2. This sequence was found in a female patient aged 2-10 years who had a stem cell transplant for Fanconi anemia, so the T cells may come from the graft donor. The sample consisted of peripheral blood, taken 360 days after TCRalphabeta/CD19-depleted stem cell transplant. The CDR3 here is CASSVGAAERGVTDTQYF. CDR3 sequence (DNA): TGTGCCAGCAGCGTAGGTGCGGCGGAACGGGGGGTCACAGATACGCAGTATTTT. Full variable domain (missing parts from reference TRBV9 and TRBJ2-3): DSGVTQTPKHLITATGQRVTLRCSPRSGDLSVYWYQQSLDQGLQFLIQYYNGEERAKGNILERFSAQQFPDLHSELNLSSLELGDSALYFCASSVGAAERGVTDTQYFGPGTRLTVL.